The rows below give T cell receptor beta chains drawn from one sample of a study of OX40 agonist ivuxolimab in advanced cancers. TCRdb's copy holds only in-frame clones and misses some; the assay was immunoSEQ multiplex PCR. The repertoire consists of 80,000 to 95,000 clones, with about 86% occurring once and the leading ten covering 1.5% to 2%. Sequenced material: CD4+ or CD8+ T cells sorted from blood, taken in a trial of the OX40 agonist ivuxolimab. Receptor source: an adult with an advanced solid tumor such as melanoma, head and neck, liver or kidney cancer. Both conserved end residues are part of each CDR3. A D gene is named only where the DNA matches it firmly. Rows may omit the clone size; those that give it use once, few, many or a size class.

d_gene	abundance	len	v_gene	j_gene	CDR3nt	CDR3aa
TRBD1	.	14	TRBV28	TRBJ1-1	TGTGCCAGCAGAGGGGACAGGGGAGTTACTGAAGCTTTCTTT	CASRGDRGVTEAFF
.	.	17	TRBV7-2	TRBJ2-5	TGTGCCAGCAGCTCACCACTCTTCAGGCGACCGCAAGAGACCCAGTACTTC	CASSSPLFRRPQETQYF
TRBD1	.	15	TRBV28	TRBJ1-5	TGTGCCAGCAGTTCCTATGGACAGGGGGTTCAGCCCCAGCATTTT	CASSSYGQGVQPQHF
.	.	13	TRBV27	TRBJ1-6	TGTGCCAGCAGTGATACGGGAAATTCACCCCTCCACTTT	CASSDTGNSPLHF
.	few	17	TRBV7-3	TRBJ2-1	TGTGCCAGCAGCTTAAAGGGAGCCCACGAGGGCTACAATGAGCAGTTCTTC	CASSLKGAHEGYNEQFF
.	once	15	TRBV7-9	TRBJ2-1	TGTGCCAGCAGCCCACGGGGGGCCCTCGAGAATGAGCAGTTCTTC	CASSPRGALENEQFF
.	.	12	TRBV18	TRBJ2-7	TGTGCCAGCTCATCTGACACCTACGAGCAGTACTTC	CASSSDTYEQYF
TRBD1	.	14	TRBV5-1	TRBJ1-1	TGCGCCAGCAGCTTTGGACAGGGAAGGGCTGAAGCTTTCTTT	CASSFGQGRAEAFF
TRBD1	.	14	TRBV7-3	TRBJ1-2	TGTGCCAGCAGCCACAGGGGCCGAAACTATGGCTACACCTTC	CASSHRGRNYGYTF
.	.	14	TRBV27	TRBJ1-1	TGTGCCAGCAGTTTGCGGGAGATTGGCACTGAAGCTTTCTTT	CASSLREIGTEAFF
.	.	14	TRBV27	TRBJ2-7	TGTGCCAGCAGTTTGTCCTTTAGGACGGGGGAGCAGTACTTC	CASSLSFRTGEQYF
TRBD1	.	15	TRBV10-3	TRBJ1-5	TGTGCCATCAGTCCGGACAGGGGGGGCAATCAGCCCCAGCATTTT	CAISPDRGGNQPQHF
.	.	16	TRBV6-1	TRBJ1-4	TGTGCCAGCAGTGAGTTTTTGGGACAAATTAATGAAAAACTGTTTTTT	CASSEFLGQINEKLFF
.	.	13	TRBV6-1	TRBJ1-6	TGTGCCAGCAGAACTTCAGGAAATTCACCCCTCCACTTT	CASRTSGNSPLHF
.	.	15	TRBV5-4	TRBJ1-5	TGTGCCAGCAGCTTGGACGGGCAGAGGCCTGGGCCCCAGCATTTT	CASSLDGQRPGPQHF
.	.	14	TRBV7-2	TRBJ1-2	TGTGCCAGCAGCTTGGGAAGAAGTGACTATGGCTACACCTTC	CASSLGRSDYGYTF
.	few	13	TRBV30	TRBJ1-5	TGTGCCTGGAGCGGGCAGGCGTATCAGCCCCAGCATTTT	CAWSGQAYQPQHF
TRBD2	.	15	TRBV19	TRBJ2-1	TGTGCCAGTAGCCAGGGACTAGCGGACTACAATGAGCAGTTCTTC	CASSQGLADYNEQFF
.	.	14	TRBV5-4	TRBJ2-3	TGTGCCAGCACCAAGGGGCTGGAGGGAGATACGCAGTATTTT	CASTKGLEGDTQYF
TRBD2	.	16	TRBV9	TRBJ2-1	TGTGCCAGCACCAGACTAGCGGGGGGGACCTACAATGAGCAGTTCTTC	CASTRLAGGTYNEQFF
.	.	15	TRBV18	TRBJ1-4	TGTGCCAGCTCGCCCAAGATTGCAACTAATGAAAAACTGTTTTTT	CASSPKIATNEKLFF
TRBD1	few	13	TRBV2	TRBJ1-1	TGTGCCAGCTGCCGGACAGGGAGCACTGAAGCTTTCTTT	CASCRTGSTEAFF
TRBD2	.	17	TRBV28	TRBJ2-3	TGTGCCAGCAGTTCGTTCACTAGCGGGATGACCACAGATACGCAGTATTTT	CASSSFTSGMTTDTQYF
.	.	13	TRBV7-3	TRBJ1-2	TGTGCCAGCAGCTTAGGGTCAGGGGAAGGCTACACCTTC	CASSLGSGEGYTF
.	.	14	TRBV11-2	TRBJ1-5	TGTGCCAGCAGCCTCGGTCATAGCAATCAGCCCCAGCATTTT	CASSLGHSNQPQHF
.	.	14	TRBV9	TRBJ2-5	TGTGCCAGCAGCGTAGCTATGGGTAAGGAGACCCAGTACTTC	CASSVAMGKETQYF
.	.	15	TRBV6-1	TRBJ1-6	TGTGCCAGCAGTACAATAGAGGGGAGGAATTCACCCCTCCACTTT	CASSTIEGRNSPLHF
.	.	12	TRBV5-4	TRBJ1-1	TGTGCCAGCAGCTTGGCCGATACTGAAGCTTTCTTT	CASSLADTEAFF
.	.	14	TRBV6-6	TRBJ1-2	TGTGCCAGCAGTCTCCAGAGCGGCTCGGGTGGCTACACCTTC	CASSLQSGSGGYTF
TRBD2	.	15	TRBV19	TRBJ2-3	TGTGCCAGTAGTACCGGGGGGAGAGAGACAGATACGCAGTATTTT	CASSTGGRETDTQYF
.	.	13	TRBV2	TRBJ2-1	TGTGCCAGCCACTCCAGCTCCTACAATGAGCAGTTCTTC	CASHSSSYNEQFF
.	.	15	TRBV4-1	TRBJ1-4	TGCGCCAGCAGCCAAGATCAAAGGAGAGGCGAAAAACTGTTTTTT	CASSQDQRRGEKLFF
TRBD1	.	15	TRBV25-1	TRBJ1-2	TGTGCCAGCAGTGAGTACAGGGGAACGTATTATGGCTACACCTTC	CASSEYRGTYYGYTF
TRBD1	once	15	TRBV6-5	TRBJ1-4	TGTGCCAGCAGTTATCAGGGGGGGTGGGATGAAAAACTGTTTTTT	CASSYQGGWDEKLFF
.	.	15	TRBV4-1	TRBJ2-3	TGCGCCAGCAGCCAAATTAAAATGAGGGGGGATACGCAGTATTTT	CASSQIKMRGDTQYF
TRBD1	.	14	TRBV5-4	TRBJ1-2	TGTGCCACCTCTAGGGGACAGGAGAACTATGGCTACACCTTC	CATSRGQENYGYTF
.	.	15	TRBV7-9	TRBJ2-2	TGTGCCAGCAGCTTACGGCTAGATAGCACCGGGGAGCTGTTTTTT	CASSLRLDSTGELFF
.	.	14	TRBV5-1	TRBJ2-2	TGCGCCAGCAGCAAAACGACAGTTACCGGGGAGCTGTTTTTT	CASSKTTVTGELFF